Each of the 3 T cell receptor beta chains below was sequenced from the same sample in a study of blood T cell repertoires in COVID-19. Here immunoSEQ multiplex PCR was the method, and the copy in TCRdb shows in-frame clones only, minus some. In the table there are about 69,000 clones, just under 80% of which are singletons. Sequenced sample: peripheral blood. Source of these receptors: a human donor in a cohort sampled during active COVID-19.

The rearrangement links TRBV5-4 to TRBJ1-1, with D hard to call. The CDR3 has 16 residues. Per the germline V gene, CDR1 is SGHNT and CDR2 is YYREEE (reference sequence). The V and J ends lost 0 bases and 4 bases respectively, with 16 bases between them. The DNA of the CDR3 is TGTGCCAGCAGCTTGGGGGCCAGATGGGGAGGCACTGAAGCTTTCTTT. Amino acid sequence: CASSLGARWGGTEAFF.

The chain joins TRBV29-1 to TRBJ2-4; 7 bases fit TRBD2. This CDR3 is 15 amino acids long. With 2 bases clipped from V and 4 bases from J, the junction kept 8 bases outside the gene matches. Germline V gene data show CDR1 as SQVTM and CDR2 as ANQGSEA. CDR3 protein: CSVEPVGRGKNIQYF. CDR3 coding DNA: TGCAGCGTTGAACCGGTCGGGCGGGGGAAAAACATTCAGTACTTC.

This clone has a handful of counts. The V call is TRBV3-1 (or the pseudogene TRBV3-2), the J call TRBJ2-6; TRBD1 agrees at 10 bases. The germline V gene encodes CDR1 LGHDT and CDR2 YNNKEL (reference sequence). CDR3 length: 19 residues. J lost 0 bases, V lost 5 bases, and 10 bases had no gene match. The CDR3 reads CASSSPRDRGLSGANVLTF. In nucleotides, the CDR3 is TGTGCCAGCAGCTCCCCGAGGGACAGGGGACTCTCTGGGGCCAACGTCCTGACTTTC.